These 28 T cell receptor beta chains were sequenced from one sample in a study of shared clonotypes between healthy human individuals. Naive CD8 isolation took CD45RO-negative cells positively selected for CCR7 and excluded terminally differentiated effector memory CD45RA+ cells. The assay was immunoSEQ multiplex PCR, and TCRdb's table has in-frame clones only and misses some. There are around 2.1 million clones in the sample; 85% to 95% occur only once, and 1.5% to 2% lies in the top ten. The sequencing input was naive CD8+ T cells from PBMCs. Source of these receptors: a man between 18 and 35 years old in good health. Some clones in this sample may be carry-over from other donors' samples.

The CDR3 DNA reads TGTGCCACCAGCAGAGCTCTAGAGGGCACTGAAGCTTTCTTT. This translates into CATSRALEGTEAFF. The chain is built from TRBV15 and TRBJ1-1; D unclear. V was pared by 1 base and J by 4 bases, with 10 bases between. CDR1 is LNHNV and CDR2 is YYDKDF in the germline V gene (reference sequence). The CDR3 sequence is 14 residues long.

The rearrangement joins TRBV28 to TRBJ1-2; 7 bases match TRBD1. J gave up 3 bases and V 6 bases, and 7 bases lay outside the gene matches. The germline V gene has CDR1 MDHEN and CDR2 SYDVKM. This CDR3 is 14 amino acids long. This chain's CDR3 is CASSSRQGDYGYTF. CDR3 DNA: TGTGCCAGCAGCTCTCGACAGGGAGACTATGGCTACACCTTC.

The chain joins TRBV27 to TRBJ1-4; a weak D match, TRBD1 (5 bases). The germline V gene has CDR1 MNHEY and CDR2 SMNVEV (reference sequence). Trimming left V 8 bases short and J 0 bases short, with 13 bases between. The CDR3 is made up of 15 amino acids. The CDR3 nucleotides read TGTGCCAGCGGGGCCCGAGCTGCAACTAATGAAAAACTGTTTTTT. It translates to CASGARAATNEKLFF.

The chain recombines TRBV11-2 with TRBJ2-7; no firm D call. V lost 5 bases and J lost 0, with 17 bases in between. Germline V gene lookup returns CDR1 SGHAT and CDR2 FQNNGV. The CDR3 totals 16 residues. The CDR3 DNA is TGTGCCAGCAGCGATTTCATGGGCCGCCGCTCCTACGAGCAGTACTTC. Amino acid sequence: CASSDFMGRRSYEQYF.

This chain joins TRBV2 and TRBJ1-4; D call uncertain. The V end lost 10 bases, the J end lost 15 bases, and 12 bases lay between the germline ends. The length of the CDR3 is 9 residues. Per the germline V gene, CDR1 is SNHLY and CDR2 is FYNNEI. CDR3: CATPEGLFF. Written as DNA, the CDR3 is TGTGCCACCCCCGAGGGATTGTTTTTT.

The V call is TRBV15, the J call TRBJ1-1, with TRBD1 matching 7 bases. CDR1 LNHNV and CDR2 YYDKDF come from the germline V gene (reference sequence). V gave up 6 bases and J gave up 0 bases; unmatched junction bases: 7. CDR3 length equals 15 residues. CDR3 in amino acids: CATRGRDSLNTEAFF. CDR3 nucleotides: TGTGCCACCAGGGGAAGGGACAGCTTGAACACTGAAGCTTTCTTT.

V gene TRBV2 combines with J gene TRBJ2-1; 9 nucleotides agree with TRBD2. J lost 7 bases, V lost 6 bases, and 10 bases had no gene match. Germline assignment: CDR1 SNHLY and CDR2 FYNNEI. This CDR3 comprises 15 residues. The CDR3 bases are TGTGCCAGCAGACGAGCGGGAGGATCTGTGAATGAGCAGTTCTTC. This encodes CASRRAGGSVNEQFF.

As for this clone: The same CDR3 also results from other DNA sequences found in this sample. The CDR3 spells CASSFVGGSTDTQYF. CDR3 coding DNA: TGTGCCAGCAGCTTTGTGGGAGGGAGCACAGATACGCAGTATTTT. The chain recombines TRBV5-4 with TRBJ2-3; 7 bases align to TRBD2. Germline V lookup: CDR1 SGHNT, CDR2 YYREEE (reference sequence). The CDR3 sequence is 15 residues long. After removal of 2 bases from V and 0 bases from J, the junction contained 3 bases not matched to a gene.

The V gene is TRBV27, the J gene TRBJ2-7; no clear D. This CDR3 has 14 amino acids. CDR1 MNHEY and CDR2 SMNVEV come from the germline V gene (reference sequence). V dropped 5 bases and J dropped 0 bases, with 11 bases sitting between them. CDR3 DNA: TGTGCCAGCAGTGCCGGTCTCAGCTCCTACGAGCAGTACTTC. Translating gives CASSAGLSSYEQYF.

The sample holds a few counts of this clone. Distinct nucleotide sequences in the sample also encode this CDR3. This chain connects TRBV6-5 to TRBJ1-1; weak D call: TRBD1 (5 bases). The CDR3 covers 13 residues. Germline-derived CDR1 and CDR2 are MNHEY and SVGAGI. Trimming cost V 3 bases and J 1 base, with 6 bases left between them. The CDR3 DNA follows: TGTGCCAGCAGTTATCAGGGGAACACTGAAGCTTTCTTT. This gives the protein CASSYQGNTEAFF.

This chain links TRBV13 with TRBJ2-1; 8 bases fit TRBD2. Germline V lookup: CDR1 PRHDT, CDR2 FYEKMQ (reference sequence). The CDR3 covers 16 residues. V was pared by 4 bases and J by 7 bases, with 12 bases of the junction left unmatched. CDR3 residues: CASSSQSGTSVNEQFF. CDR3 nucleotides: TGTGCCAGCAGCTCCCAATCCGGGACTAGTGTGAATGAGCAGTTCTTC.

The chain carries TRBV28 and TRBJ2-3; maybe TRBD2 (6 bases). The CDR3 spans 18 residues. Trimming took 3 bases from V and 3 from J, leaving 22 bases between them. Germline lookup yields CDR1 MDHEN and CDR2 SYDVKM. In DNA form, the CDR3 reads TGTGCCAGCAGTTTGTATGGGACTCTCCTTGCCTCAACAGATACGCAGTATTTT. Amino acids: CASSLYGTLLASTDTQYF.

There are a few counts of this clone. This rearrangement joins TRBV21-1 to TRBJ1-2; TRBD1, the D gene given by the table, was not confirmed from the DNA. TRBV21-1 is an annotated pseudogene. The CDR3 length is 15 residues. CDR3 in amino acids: CASSKAAGQGDGYTF. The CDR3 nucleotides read TGTGCCAGCAGCAAAGCGGCGGGACAGGGGGATGGCTACACCTTC.

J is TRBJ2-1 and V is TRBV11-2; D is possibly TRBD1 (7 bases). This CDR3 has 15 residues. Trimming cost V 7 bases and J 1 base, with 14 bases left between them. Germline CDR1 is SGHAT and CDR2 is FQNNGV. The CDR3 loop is CASNTGDSSYNEQFF. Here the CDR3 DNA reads TGTGCCAGCAACACGGGGGACAGTTCCTACAATGAGCAGTTCTTC.

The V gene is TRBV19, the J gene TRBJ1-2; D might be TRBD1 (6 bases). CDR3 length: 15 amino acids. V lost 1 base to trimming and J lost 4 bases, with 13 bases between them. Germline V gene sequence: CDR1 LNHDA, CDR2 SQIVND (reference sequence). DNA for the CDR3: TGTGCCAGTAGTATAGTGGCGGGGGCCCCCTATGGCTACACCTTC. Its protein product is CASSIVAGAPYGYTF. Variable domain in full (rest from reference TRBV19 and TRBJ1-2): DGGITQSPKYLFRKEGQNVTLSCEQNLNHDAMYWYRQDPGQGLRLIYYSQIVNDFQKGDIAEGYSVSREKKESFPLTVTSAQKNPTAFYLCASSIVAGAPYGYTFGSGTRLTVV.

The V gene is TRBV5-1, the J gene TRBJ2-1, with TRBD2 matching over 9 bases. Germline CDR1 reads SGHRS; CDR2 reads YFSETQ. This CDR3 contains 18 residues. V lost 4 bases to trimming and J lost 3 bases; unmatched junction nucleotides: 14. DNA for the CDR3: TGCGCCAGCAGCCTAAACCCACTGACTAGCGGAGGCTACAATGAGCAGTTCTTC. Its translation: CASSLNPLTSGGYNEQFF.

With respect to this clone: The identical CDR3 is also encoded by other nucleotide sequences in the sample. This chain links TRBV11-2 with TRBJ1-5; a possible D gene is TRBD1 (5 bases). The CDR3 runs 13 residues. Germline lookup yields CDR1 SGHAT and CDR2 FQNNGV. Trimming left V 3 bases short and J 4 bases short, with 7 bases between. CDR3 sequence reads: CASSFGGNQPQHF. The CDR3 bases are TGTGCCAGCAGCTTCGGGGGGAATCAGCCCCAGCATTTT.

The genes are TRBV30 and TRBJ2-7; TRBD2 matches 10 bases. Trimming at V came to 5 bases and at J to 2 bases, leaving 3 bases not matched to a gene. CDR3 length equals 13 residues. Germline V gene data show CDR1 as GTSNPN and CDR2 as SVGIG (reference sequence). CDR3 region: CAWSSGRTYEQYF. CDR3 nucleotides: TGTGCCTGGTCTAGCGGGAGAACCTACGAGCAGTACTTC. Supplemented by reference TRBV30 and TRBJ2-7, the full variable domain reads SQTIHQWPATLVQPVGSPLSLECTVEGTSNPNLYWYRQAAGRGLQLLFYSVGIGQISSEVPQNLSASRPQDRQFILSSKKLLLSDSGFYLCAWSSGRTYEQYFGPGTRLTVT.

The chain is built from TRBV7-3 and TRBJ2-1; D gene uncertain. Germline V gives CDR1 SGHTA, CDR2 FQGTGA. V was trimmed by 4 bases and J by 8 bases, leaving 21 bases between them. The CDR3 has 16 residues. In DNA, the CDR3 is TGTGCCAGCAGCTCGCATTCGAGAGCCCGCTGGGATGAGCAGTTCTTC. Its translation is CASSSHSRARWDEQFF.

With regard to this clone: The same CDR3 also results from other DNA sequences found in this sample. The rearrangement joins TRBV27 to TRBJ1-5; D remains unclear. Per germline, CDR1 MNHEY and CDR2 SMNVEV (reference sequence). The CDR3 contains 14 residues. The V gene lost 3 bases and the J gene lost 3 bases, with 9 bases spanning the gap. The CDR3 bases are TGTGCCAGCAGTTTGGCCGGCCCCAATCAGCCCCAGCATTTT. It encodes CASSLAGPNQPQHF.

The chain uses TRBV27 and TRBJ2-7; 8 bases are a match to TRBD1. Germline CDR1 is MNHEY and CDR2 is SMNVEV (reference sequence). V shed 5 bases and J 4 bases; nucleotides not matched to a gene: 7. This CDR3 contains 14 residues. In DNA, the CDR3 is TGTGCCAGCAGTGACCAGGGGGCTAAGTACGAGCAGTACTTC. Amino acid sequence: CASSDQGAKYEQYF.

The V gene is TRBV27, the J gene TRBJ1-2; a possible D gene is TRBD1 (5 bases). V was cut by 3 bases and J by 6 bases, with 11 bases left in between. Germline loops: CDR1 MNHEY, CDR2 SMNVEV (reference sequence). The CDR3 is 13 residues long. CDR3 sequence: CASSLRGVHGYTF. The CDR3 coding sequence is TGTGCCAGCAGTTTGAGGGGCGTGCATGGCTACACCTTC.

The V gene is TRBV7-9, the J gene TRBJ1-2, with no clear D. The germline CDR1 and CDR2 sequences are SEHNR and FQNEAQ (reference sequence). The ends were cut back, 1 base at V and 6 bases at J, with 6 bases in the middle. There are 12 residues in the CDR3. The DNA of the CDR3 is TGTGCCAGCAGCTTAGGAAGCGATGGCTACACCTTC. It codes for CASSLGSDGYTF.

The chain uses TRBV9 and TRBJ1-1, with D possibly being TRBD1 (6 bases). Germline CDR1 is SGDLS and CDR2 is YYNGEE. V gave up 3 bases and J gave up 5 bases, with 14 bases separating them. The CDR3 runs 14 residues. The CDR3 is CASSDPGAHTEAFF. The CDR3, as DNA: TGTGCCAGCAGCGACCCGGGGGCGCATACTGAAGCTTTCTTT.

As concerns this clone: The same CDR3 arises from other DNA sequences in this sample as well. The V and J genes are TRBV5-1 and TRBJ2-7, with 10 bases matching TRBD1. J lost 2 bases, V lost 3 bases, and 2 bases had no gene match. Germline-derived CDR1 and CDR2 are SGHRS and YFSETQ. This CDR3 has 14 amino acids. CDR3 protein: CASSWDRGAYEQYF. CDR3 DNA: TGCGCCAGCAGCTGGGACAGGGGAGCCTACGAGCAGTACTTC.

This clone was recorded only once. CDR3 region: CASSREAGMNTEAFF. The CDR3 nucleotides are TGCGCCAGCAGCCGGGAGGCGGGAATGAACACTGAAGCTTTCTTT. This chain joins TRBV5-1 and TRBJ1-1, with unresolved D. The CDR3 has 15 amino acids. V lost 4 bases and J 0 bases, leaving 13 bases between the germline ends. Per germline, CDR1 SGHRS and CDR2 YFSETQ.

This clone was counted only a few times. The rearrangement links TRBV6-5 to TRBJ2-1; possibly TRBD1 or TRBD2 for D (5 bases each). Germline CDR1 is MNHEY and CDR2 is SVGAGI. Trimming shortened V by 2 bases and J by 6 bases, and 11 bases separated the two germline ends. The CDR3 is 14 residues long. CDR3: CASSYGGPSNEQFF. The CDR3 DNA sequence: TGTGCCAGCAGTTACGGGGGACCCAGCAATGAGCAGTTCTTC.

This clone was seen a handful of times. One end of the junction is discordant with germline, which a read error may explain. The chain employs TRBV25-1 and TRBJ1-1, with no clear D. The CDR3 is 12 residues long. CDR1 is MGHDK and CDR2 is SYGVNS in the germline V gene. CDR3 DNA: TGTGCCAGCAGTGAACTTAACAGTGAAGCTTTCTTT. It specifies CASSELNSEAFF.